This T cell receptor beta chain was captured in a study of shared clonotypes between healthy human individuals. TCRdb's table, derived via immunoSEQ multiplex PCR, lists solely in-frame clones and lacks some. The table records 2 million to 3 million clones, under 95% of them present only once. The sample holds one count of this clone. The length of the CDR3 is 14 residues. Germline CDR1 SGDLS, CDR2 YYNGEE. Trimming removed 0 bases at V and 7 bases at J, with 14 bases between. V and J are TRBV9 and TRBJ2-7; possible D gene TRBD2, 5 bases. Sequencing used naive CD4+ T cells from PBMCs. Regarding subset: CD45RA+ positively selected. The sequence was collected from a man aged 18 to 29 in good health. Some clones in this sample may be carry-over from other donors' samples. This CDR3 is CASSVVATSLEQYF. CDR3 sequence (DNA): TGTGCCAGCAGCGTAGTAGCGACGAGCCTGGAGCAGTACTTC.